These 26 T cell receptor beta chains were sequenced from one sample in a study of blood T cell repertoires in COVID-19. Here immunoSEQ multiplex PCR was the method, and the copy in TCRdb shows in-frame clones only, minus some. The sample lists around 97,000 clones, around 88% seen once, with 3.5% in the top ten. The sequencing input was peripheral blood. The receptors come from a human donor in a cohort sampled during active COVID-19.

The rearrangement joins TRBV6-1 to TRBJ2-5; D is uncertain. Per germline, CDR1 MNHNS and CDR2 SASEGT. V was trimmed by 0 bases and J by 5 bases, leaving 16 bases between them. The CDR3 totals 16 residues. In DNA, the CDR3 is TGTGCCAGCAGTGAAGCTTTGACTTGGTCGTCGGAGACCCAGTACTTC. Protein product: CASSEALTWSSETQYF.

This clone occurred once. This chain uses TRBV7-3 with TRBJ2-3; 11 positions match TRBD2. Germline V CDR1 and CDR2: SGHTA, FQGTGA. The trim removed 5 bases at V and 5 bases at J, leaving 9 bases unmatched. CDR3 length equals 16 residues. CDR3 sequence: CASSPGLAVGQDTQYF. CDR3 DNA: TGTGCCAGCAGCCCGGGACTAGCGGTAGGACAAGATACGCAGTATTTT.

V usage is TRBV19 and J usage is TRBJ2-1; 13 bases are shared with TRBD2. V gave up 10 bases and J gave up 0 bases; unmatched junction bases: 6. Germline V gene data show CDR1 as LNHDA and CDR2 as SQIVND (reference sequence). There are 16 residues in the CDR3. The CDR3 DNA is TGTGCCACCAGGACTAGCGGGGGCAGCTCCTACAATGAGCAGTTCTTC. As protein: CATRTSGGSSYNEQFF.

V usage is TRBV2 and J usage is TRBJ2-2; 11 bases match TRBD2. Germline V gene lookup returns CDR1 SNHLY and CDR2 FYNNEI. The length of the CDR3 is 19 residues. V shed 8 bases, J shed 4 bases, and the junction held 18 bases outside the gene matches. In nucleotides, the CDR3 is TGTGCCAGCTCCCCCCCGTGGGCTAGCGGGAGGACCTCCACCGGGGAGCTGTTTTTT. Translation: CASSPPWASGRTSTGELFF.

V is TRBV7-2 and J is TRBJ1-1, with D tentatively TRBD1 (5 bases). This CDR3 is built from 15 residues. Per germline, CDR1 SGHTA and CDR2 FQGNSA. V dropped 1 base and J dropped 1 base, with 10 bases sitting between them. CDR3 nucleotide sequence: TGTGCCAGCAGCTTAGGGGGGGGTGGGAACACTGAAGCTTTCTTT. Amino acids: CASSLGGGGNTEAFF.

This rearrangement joins TRBV19 to TRBJ2-4; D might be TRBD1 (5 bases). V was trimmed by 3 bases and J by 7 bases, leaving 10 bases between them. Germline V CDR1 and CDR2: LNHDA, SQIVND (reference sequence). The CDR3 is 13 amino acids. For the CDR3, the DNA is TGTGCCAGTAGTATGACAGTTTGGAACATTCAGTACTTC. Translated: CASSMTVWNIQYF.

This chain links TRBV18 with TRBJ2-7; D may be TRBD1 (6 bases). The V end was cut by 3 bases, the J end by 3 bases, with 9 bases between. Germline lookup yields CDR1 KGHSH and CDR2 LQKENI. This CDR3 has 13 residues. This chain's CDR3 is CASSPAQGYEQYF. In nucleotides, the CDR3 is TGTGCCAGCTCACCGGCACAGGGCTACGAGCAGTACTTC.

V gene TRBV6-4 combines with J gene TRBJ1-1; D is unresolved. Germline V CDR1 and CDR2: MRHNA, SNTAGT. Between the trimmed V and J ends, which lost 6 bases and 1 base, there was a span of 12 bases. There are 14 residues in the CDR3. CDR3 DNA sequence: TGTGCCAGCAGGGCCGAGGGTTGGAACACTGAAGCTTTCTTT. This gives the protein CASRAEGWNTEAFF.

The chain recombines TRBV7-2 with TRBJ2-3; D unclear. Trimming left V 3 bases short and J 1 base short, with 5 bases between. The CDR3 runs to 13 residues. Germline V gives CDR1 SGHTA, CDR2 FQGNSA. The chain's CDR3 is CASSFRGTDTQYF. The CDR3 nucleotides read TGTGCCAGCAGCTTTCGAGGCACAGATACGCAGTATTTT.

V is TRBV5-1 and J is TRBJ2-3; 8 bases align to TRBD2. V shed 3 bases, J shed 0 bases, and the junction held 3 bases outside the gene matches. Germline V CDR1 and CDR2: SGHRS, YFSETQ. CDR3 size: 15 residues. Written as DNA, the CDR3 is TGCGCCAGCAGCTCGGGACTAGTTAGCACAGATACGCAGTATTTT. Protein sequence: CASSSGLVSTDTQYF.

The genes are TRBV6-1 and TRBJ1-4; no firm D call. Germline V gene lookup returns CDR1 MNHNS and CDR2 SASEGT. Trimming cost V 2 bases and J 0 bases, with 16 bases left between them. The CDR3 has 18 residues. CDR3 coding DNA: TGTGCCAGCAGTGAAAATATCCCTGGAGGAGCAACTAATGAAAAACTGTTTTTT. Amino acid sequence: CASSENIPGGATNEKLFF.

CDR3 region: CASIKTGTGNTIYF. CDR3 coding DNA: TGTGCCAGCATCAAAACAGGGACTGGAAACACCATATATTTT. J is TRBJ1-3 and V is TRBV7-9, with D perhaps matching TRBD1 (6 bases). This CDR3 has 14 residues. V was clipped by 7 bases and J by 2 bases, with 12 bases between them. Germline V gene sequence: CDR1 SEHNR, CDR2 FQNEAQ (reference sequence).

This clone appeared a single time. V and J are TRBV18 and TRBJ1-2; 7 nucleotides align to TRBD1. This CDR3 region has 13 residues. Germline V CDR1 and CDR2: KGHSH, LQKENI. The junction had 7 bases not matched to a gene; V was cut back by 4 bases and J by 8 bases. This CDR3 is CASSLTGARGYTF. In DNA form, the CDR3 reads TGTGCCAGCTCACTTACAGGGGCAAGGGGCTACACCTTC.

The CDR3 DNA sequence: TGTGCCAGCACCCCGTTTAGCACCGGAAATTCACCCCTCCACTTT. Protein product: CASTPFSTGNSPLHF. The chain has TRBV28 and TRBJ1-6; no reliable D call. The germline gives CDR1 MDHEN, CDR2 SYDVKM. V lost 7 bases, J lost 7 bases, and 17 bases lay in between. The CDR3 totals 15 residues. The full variable domain, completed using reference TRBV28 and TRBJ1-6, is DVKVTQSSRYLVKRTGEKVFLECVQDMDHENMFWYRQDPGLGLRLIYFSYDVKMKEKGDIPEGYSVSREKKERFSLILESASTNQTSMYLCASTPFSTGNSPLHFGNGTRLTVT.

The chain couples TRBV7-6 to TRBJ2-5; 8 bases line up with TRBD1. This CDR3 has 19 residues. Trimming at V came to 5 bases and at J to 4 bases, leaving 21 bases not matched to a gene. CDR1 and CDR2 (germline): SGHVS, FNYEAQ. The CDR3 DNA sequence: TGTGCCAGCAGCAACGTGGGCAGGGGGCTGTTGTCGGAACGAGAGACCCAGTACTTC. Amino acid sequence: CASSNVGRGLLSERETQYF.

The gene calls are TRBV30 and TRBJ2-7; 11 nucleotides align to TRBD2. The trim removed 1 base at V and 0 bases at J, leaving 5 bases unmatched. This CDR3 is 16 amino acids long. Germline V gene lookup returns CDR1 GTSNPN and CDR2 SVGIG (reference sequence). CDR3 sequence reads: CAWSGASGGLSYEQYF. CDR3 DNA sequence: TGTGCCTGGAGTGGCGCTAGCGGGGGGCTCTCCTACGAGCAGTACTTC.

The rearrangement uses TRBV5-6 and TRBJ1-2, with 9 nucleotides matching TRBD1. This CDR3 contains 15 residues. Trimming removed 4 bases from V and 2 bases from J; junction bases left unmatched: 6. CDR1 is SGHDT and CDR2 is YYEEEE in the germline V gene. For the CDR3, the DNA is TGTGCCAGCAGCGCTAGAGGACAGGGGAACTATGGCTACACCTTC. This codes for CASSARGQGNYGYTF.

The chain carries TRBV12-3 or TRBV12-4 and TRBJ1-5, with 8 bases identical to TRBD1. V lost 6 bases, J lost 6 bases, and 4 bases stayed unmatched. CDR3 length: 13 residues. The chain's CDR3 is CASRDRAGQPQHF. The CDR3 bases are TGTGCCAGCAGGGACAGGGCCGGTCAGCCCCAGCATTTT.

This chain uses TRBV30 with TRBJ2-1, with D possibly TRBD1 on 5 matching bases. V was trimmed by 5 bases and J by 8 bases, leaving 13 bases between them. The CDR3 covers 12 residues. Germline CDR1 is GTSNPN and CDR2 is SVGIG (reference sequence). CDR3 residues: CAWGKQAYEQFF. The CDR3 coding sequence is TGTGCCTGGGGGAAACAGGCCTATGAGCAGTTCTTC.

V is TRBV29-1 and J is TRBJ2-1; D is possibly TRBD2 (5 bases). The CDR3 covers 17 residues. Trimming stripped 4 bases from V and 0 bases from J, with 19 bases between. The germline V gene encodes CDR1 SQVTM and CDR2 ANQGSEA. The CDR3 DNA sequence: TGCAGCGTTGCGGCTAGCCCGAGGATGGGCTCCTACAATGAGCAGTTCTTC. It specifies CSVAASPRMGSYNEQFF.

The chain is built from TRBV2 and TRBJ1-2; possibly TRBD1 for D (6 bases). The germline V and J ends were trimmed by 8 bases and 6 bases, with 16 bases remaining between them. This CDR3 region has 13 residues. In germline, CDR1 is SNHLY, CDR2 FYNNEI. The DNA of the CDR3 is TGTGCCAGCCACCCGGACAGACCAGATGGCTACACCTTC. Protein: CASHPDRPDGYTF.

V and J are TRBV5-6 and TRBJ2-1, with a weak D call TRBD2 (6 bases). V was clipped by 3 bases and J by 2 bases, with 12 bases between them. The CDR3 spans 15 residues. Germline lookup yields CDR1 SGHDT and CDR2 YYEEEE. The CDR3 loop is CASSSERATYNEQFF. CDR3 sequence (DNA): TGTGCCAGCAGCTCCGAGCGGGCCACCTACAATGAGCAGTTCTTC.

The CDR3 DNA reads as TGTGCCAGCAGCTTAAGAGGAGGGACAGGGTGGCAGACCCAGTACTTC. Translating gives CASSLRGGTGWQTQYF. The chain employs TRBV7-3 and TRBJ2-5; 9 bases are shared with TRBD1. The germline V gene encodes CDR1 SGHTA and CDR2 FQGTGA. This CDR3 is 16 amino acids long. V trimming: 1 base; J trimming: 6 bases; junction bases outside the gene matches: 9.

The gene calls are TRBV6-5 and TRBJ1-4; D ambiguous. The germline V gene has CDR1 MNHEY and CDR2 SVGAGI. The CDR3 has 15 amino acids. Trimming took off 5 bases at V and 4 bases at J, with 14 bases between the two ends. In nucleotides, the CDR3 is TGTGCCAGCAGTCCTGACCGGGGATTTAATGAAAAACTGTTTTTT. It codes for CASSPDRGFNEKLFF.

The chain recombines TRBV6-5 with TRBJ1-1; D not certain. This CDR3 has 13 residues. The germline V gene encodes CDR1 MNHEY and CDR2 SVGAGI. Trimming cost V 7 bases and J 4 bases, with 13 bases left between them. CDR3 protein: CASTEGWGTEAFF. In DNA, the CDR3 is TGTGCCAGCACCGAGGGATGGGGCACTGAAGCTTTCTTT.

The V and J genes are TRBV5-1 and TRBJ1-1; D gene uncertain. The V end lost 0 bases, the J end lost 3 bases, and 9 bases lay between the germline ends. CDR3 size: 14 residues. The germline CDR1 and CDR2 sequences are SGHRS and YFSETQ. In DNA, the CDR3 is TGCGCCAGCAGCTTGGATGGTGGAGACACTGAAGCTTTCTTT. Its translation is CASSLDGGDTEAFF.